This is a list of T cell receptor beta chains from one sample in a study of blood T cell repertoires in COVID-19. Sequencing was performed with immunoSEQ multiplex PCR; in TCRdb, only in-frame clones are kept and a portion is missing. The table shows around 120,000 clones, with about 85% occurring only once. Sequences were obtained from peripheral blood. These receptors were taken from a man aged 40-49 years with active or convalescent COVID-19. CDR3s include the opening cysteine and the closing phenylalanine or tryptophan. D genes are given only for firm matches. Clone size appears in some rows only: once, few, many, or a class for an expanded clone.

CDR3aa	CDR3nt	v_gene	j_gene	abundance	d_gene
CASSYSTQGAFEAFF	TGTGCCAGCAGTTACTCGACACAGGGGGCCTTTGAAGCTTTCTTT	TRBV6-2/TRBV6-3	TRBJ1-1	once	TRBD1
CASSPGGLAGIQETQYF	TGTGCCAGCAGCCCTGGAGGACTAGCGGGGATCCAAGAGACCCAGTACTTC	TRBV6-2/TRBV6-3	TRBJ2-5	few	TRBD2
CASSDSSSGANVLTF	TGTGCCAGCAGTGACTCGAGCTCTGGGGCCAACGTCCTGACTTTC	TRBV6-4	TRBJ2-6	NA	NA
CASSQATYEQYF	TGTGCCAGCAGCCAGGCAACCTACGAGCAGTACTTC	TRBV3-1/TRBV3-2	TRBJ2-7	NA	NA
CAIRALAGAFYEQYF	TGTGCCATCAGGGCACTAGCGGGGGCCTTCTACGAGCAGTACTTC	TRBV10-3	TRBJ2-7	few	TRBD2
CASGSRPGQGGGYTF	TGTGCTAGTGGCTCCCGACCGGGACAGGGAGGTGGCTACACCTTC	TRBV12-5	TRBJ1-2	NA	TRBD1
CASSLAATNEKLFF	TGCGCCAGCAGCTTGGCAGCAACTAATGAAAAACTGTTTTTT	TRBV5-1	TRBJ1-4	NA	NA
CASSLGQGVGETQYF	TGCGCCAGCAGCTTGGGACAGGGCGTAGGGGAGACCCAGTACTTC	TRBV5-1	TRBJ2-5	NA	TRBD1
CASSSISGLAGTGAQYF	TGTGCCAGCAGCTCCATATCCGGACTAGCGGGTACTGGTGCCCAGTACTTC	TRBV7-2	TRBJ2-5	NA	TRBD2
CASSPRLWQDTNTGELFF	TGTGCCAGCTCACCCCGGTTGTGGCAGGACACGAACACCGGGGAGCTGTTTTTT	TRBV18	TRBJ2-2	NA	NA
CASSYTGQAVAKNIQYF	TGTGCCAGCAGCTACACCGGACAGGCCGTAGCCAAAAACATTCAGTACTTC	TRBV5-4	TRBJ2-4	NA	TRBD1
CASSISGSSSYEQYF	TGTGCCAGTAGTATTAGCGGGTCGAGCTCCTACGAGCAGTACTTC	TRBV19	TRBJ2-7	NA	TRBD2
CASSVAQGSTDTQYF	TGTGCCAGCAGCGTAGCACAGGGGAGCACAGATACGCAGTATTTT	TRBV9	TRBJ2-3	NA	TRBD1
CASSAQGMETQYF	TGTGCCAGTAGTGCTCAGGGGATGGAGACCCAGTACTTC	TRBV19	TRBJ2-5	once	NA
CASSFLAGGRADTQYF	TGTGCCAGCAGCTTCCTAGCGGGGGGTAGGGCAGATACGCAGTATTTT	TRBV7-2	TRBJ2-3	NA	TRBD2
CASSQPAGKSSGANVLTF	TGTGCCAGCAGCCAACCAGCAGGGAAGTCTTCTGGGGCCAACGTCCTGACTTTC	TRBV7-9	TRBJ2-6	NA	NA
CASSSNRDRANEQYF	TGTGCCAGCAGTTCCAACCGGGACAGGGCGAACGAGCAGTACTTC	TRBV6-5	TRBJ2-7	NA	TRBD1
CASSYSSPNQPQHF	TGTGCCAGCAGTTACTCTTCCCCTAATCAGCCCCAGCATTTT	TRBV6-6	TRBJ1-5	NA	NA
CASITVGTEAFF	TGTGCCAGCATCACGGTTGGCACTGAAGCTTTCTTT	TRBV6-6	TRBJ1-1	NA	NA
CASSSGTGGYGYTF	TGTGCCAGCAGCTCCGGGACAGGGGGCTATGGCTACACCTTC	TRBV7-9	TRBJ1-2	NA	TRBD1
CASSKGTHSTDTQYF	TGTGCCAGCAGCAAAGGGACACATAGCACAGATACGCAGTATTTT	TRBV21-1	TRBJ2-3	NA	NA
CASSEGGTGGNYGYTF	TGTGCCAGCAGTGAGGGGGGGACAGGGGGTAACTATGGCTACACCTTC	TRBV6-1	TRBJ1-2	NA	TRBD1
CASSAGTPSSYEQYF	TGTGCCAGCAGCGCCGGGACTCCCAGCTCCTACGAGCAGTACTTC	TRBV9	TRBJ2-7	NA	NA
CASSGTGKGSPLHF	TGTGCCAGCAGTGGAACAGGGAAGGGGTCACCCCTCCACTTT	TRBV2	TRBJ1-6	NA	NA
CATSRGTSGKNEQFF	TGTGCCACCAGCAGAGGGACTAGCGGGAAGAATGAGCAGTTCTTC	TRBV15	TRBJ2-1	once	TRBD2
CASSPRGSYTNEQFF	TGTGCCAGCAGTCCGAGGGGGTCCTATACAAATGAGCAGTTCTTC	TRBV2	TRBJ2-1	NA	NA
CASSSRTGEKLFF	TGTGCCAGTAGTAGCCGGACAGGTGAAAAACTGTTTTTT	TRBV19	TRBJ1-4	NA	TRBD1
CASSPRQQNTEAFF	TGTGCCAGCAGCCCCCGACAGCAGAACACTGAAGCTTTCTTT	TRBV7-2	TRBJ1-1	NA	NA
CASSPQTDIRNYGYTF	TGTGCCAGCAGCCCCCAAACTGATATCAGGAACTATGGCTACACCTTC	TRBV7-2	TRBJ1-2	NA	NA
CASSGTQHGEQYF	TGTGCCAGCAGTGGGACACAACACGGCGAGCAGTACTTC	TRBV28	TRBJ2-7	NA	NA
CASSLRDSGGNTGELFF	TGTGCCAGCAGCTTACGTGATAGCGGGGGAAACACCGGGGAGCTGTTTTTT	TRBV7-9	TRBJ2-2	NA	TRBD2